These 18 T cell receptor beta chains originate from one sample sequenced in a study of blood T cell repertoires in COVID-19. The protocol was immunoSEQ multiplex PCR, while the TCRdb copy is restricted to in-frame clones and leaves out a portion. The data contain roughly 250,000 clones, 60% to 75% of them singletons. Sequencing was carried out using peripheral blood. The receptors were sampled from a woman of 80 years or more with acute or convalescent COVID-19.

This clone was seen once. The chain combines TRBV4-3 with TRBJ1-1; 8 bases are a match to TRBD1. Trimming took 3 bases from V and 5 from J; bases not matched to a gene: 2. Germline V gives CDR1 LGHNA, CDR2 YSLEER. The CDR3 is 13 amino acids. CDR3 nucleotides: TGCGCCAGCAGCCACCAGGGGGCAACTGAAGCTTTCTTT. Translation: CASSHQGATEAFF.

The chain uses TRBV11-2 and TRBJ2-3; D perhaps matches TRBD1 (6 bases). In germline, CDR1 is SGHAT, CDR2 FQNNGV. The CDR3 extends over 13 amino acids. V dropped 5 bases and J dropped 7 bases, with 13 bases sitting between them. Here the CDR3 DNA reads TGTGCCAGCAGCCGAGGGGGACCTTATACGCAGTATTTT. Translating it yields CASSRGGPYTQYF.

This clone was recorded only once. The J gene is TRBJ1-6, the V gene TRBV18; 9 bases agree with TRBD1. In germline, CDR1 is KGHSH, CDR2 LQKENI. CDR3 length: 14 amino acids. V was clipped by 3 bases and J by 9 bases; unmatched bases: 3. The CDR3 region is CASSPGTGSSPLHF. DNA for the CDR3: TGTGCCAGCTCACCCGGGACAGGGAGTTCACCCCTCCACTTT. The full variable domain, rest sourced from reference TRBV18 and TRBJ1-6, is NAGVMQNPRHLVRRRGQEARLRCSPMKGHSHVYWYRQLPEEGLKFMVYLQKENIIDESGMPKERFSAEFPKEGPSILRIQQVVRGDSAAYFCASSPGTGSSPLHFGNGTRLTVT.

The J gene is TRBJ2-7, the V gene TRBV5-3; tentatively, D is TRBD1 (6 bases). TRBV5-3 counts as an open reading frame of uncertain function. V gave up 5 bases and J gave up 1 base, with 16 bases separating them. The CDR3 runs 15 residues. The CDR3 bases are TGTGCCAGAAGGATCCAGGGGAATCGGTCCTACGAGCAGTACTTC. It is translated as CARRIQGNRSYEQYF.

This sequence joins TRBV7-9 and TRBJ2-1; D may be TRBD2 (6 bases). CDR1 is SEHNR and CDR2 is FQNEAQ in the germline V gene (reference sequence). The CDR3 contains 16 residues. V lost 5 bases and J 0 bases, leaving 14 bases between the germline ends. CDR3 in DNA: TGTGCCAGCAGCCTAGGGGTGGGGGGCTCCTACAATGAGCAGTTCTTC. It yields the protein CASSLGVGGSYNEQFF.

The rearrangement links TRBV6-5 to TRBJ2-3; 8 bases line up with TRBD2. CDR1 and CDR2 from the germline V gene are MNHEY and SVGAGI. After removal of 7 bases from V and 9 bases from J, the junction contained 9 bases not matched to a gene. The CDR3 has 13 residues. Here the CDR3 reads CASTRGGQGTQYF. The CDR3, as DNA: TGTGCCAGCACCCGGGGGGGGCAAGGGACGCAGTATTTT.

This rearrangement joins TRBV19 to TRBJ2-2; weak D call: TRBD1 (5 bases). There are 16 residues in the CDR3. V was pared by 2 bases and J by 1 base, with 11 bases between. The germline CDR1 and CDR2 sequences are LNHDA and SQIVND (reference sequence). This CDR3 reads CASSIMAGQNTGELFF. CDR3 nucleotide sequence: TGTGCCAGTAGTATAATGGCCGGACAGAACACCGGGGAGCTGTTTTTT.

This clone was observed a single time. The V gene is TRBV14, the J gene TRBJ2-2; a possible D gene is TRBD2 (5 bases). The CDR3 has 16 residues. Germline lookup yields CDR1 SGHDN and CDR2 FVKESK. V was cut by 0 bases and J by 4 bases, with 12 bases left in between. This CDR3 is CASSQETGLVTGELFF. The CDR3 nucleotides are TGTGCCAGCAGCCAAGAAACGGGATTAGTCACCGGGGAGCTGTTTTTT.

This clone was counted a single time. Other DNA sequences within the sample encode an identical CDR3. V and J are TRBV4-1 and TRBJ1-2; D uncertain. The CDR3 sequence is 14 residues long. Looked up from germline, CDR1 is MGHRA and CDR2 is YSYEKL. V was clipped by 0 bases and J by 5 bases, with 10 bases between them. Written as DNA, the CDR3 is TGCGCCAGCAGCCAAGAAACGGGAAGGTATGGCTACACCTTC. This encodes CASSQETGRYGYTF.

CDR3 amino acids: CASSEQLGQFNQPQHF. The CDR3 DNA reads TGCGCCAGCAGCGAGCAACTGGGACAGTTTAATCAGCCCCAGCATTTT. The chain uses TRBV10-1 and TRBJ1-5; 7 bases match TRBD1. The CDR3 is made up of 16 amino acids. Unmatched junction bases numbered 12, after V lost 6 bases and J lost 4 bases. The germline gives CDR1 WNHNN, CDR2 SYGVQD (reference sequence).

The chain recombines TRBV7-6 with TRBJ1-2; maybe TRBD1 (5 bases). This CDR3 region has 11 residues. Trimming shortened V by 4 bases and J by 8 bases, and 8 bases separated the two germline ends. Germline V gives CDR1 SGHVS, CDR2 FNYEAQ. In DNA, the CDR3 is TGTGCCAGCAGCTCGACAGCGGGCTACACCTTC. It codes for CASSSTAGYTF.

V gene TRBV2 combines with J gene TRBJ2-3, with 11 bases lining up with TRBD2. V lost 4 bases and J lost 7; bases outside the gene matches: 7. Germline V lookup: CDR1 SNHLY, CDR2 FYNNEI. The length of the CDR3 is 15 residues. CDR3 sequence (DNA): TGTGCCAGCAGTGCTAGCGGGGGGCTCCAACATACGCAGTATTTT. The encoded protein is CASSASGGLQHTQYF.

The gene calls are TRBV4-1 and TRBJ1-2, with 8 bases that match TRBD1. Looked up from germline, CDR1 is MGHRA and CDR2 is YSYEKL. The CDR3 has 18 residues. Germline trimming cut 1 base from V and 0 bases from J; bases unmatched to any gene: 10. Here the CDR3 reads CASSQALRGRGPNYGYTF. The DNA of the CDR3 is TGCGCCAGCAGCCAAGCTCTCAGGGGGCGAGGCCCTAACTATGGCTACACCTTC.

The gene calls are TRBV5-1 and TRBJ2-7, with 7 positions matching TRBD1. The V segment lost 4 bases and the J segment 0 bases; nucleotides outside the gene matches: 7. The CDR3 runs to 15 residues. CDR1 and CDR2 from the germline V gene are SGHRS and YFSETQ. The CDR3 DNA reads TGCGCCAGCAGCGACGGACAGGCGAGCTCCTACGAGCAGTACTTC. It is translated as CASSDGQASSYEQYF.

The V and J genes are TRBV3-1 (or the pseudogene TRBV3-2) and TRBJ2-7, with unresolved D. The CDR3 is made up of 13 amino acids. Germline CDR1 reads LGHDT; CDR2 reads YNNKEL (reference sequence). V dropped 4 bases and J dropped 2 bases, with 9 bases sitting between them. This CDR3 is CASSPGQPYEQYF. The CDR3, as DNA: TGTGCCAGCAGCCCGGGTCAGCCCTACGAGCAGTACTTC.

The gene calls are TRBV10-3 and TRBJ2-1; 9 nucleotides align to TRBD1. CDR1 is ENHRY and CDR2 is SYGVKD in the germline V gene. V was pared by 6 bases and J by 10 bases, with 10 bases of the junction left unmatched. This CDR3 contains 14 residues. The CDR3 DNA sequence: TGTGCCATCAGCCAGGGGGGACAGGGACGGGAGCAGTTCTTC. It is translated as CAISQGGQGREQFF.

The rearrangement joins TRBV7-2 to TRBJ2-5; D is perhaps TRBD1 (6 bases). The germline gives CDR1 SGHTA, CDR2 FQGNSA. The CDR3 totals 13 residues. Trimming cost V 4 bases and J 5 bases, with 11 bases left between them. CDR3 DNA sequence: TGTGCCAGCAGCTCCTACAGGGAGGAGACCCAGTACTTC. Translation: CASSSYREETQYF. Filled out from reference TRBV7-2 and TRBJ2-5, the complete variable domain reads GAGVSQSPSNKVTEKGKDVELRCDPISGHTALYWYRQSLGQGLEFLIYFQGNSAPDKSGLPSDRFSAERTGGSVSTLTIQRTQQEDSAVYLCASSSYREETQYFGPGTRLLVL.

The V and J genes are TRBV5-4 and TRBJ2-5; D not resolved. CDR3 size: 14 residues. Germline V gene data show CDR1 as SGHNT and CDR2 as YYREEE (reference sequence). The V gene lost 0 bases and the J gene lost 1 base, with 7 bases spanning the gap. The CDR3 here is CASSLVGSQETQYF. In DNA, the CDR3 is TGTGCCAGCAGCTTGGTTGGCTCCCAAGAGACCCAGTACTTC.